These T cell receptor beta chains were read from a single sample in a study of PD-L1 blockade in urothelial cancer. Sequencing used immunoSEQ multiplex PCR; TCRdb keeps in-frame clones, though not all of them. The sample shows roughly 100,000 clones, over 65% of them seen only once. The sample in question was PBMCs, obtained around atezolizumab (anti-PD-L1) treatment. These receptors were collected from a man aged 70 or older with urothelial cancer. Each CDR3 is given with its conserved first and last residue. The D gene is left open where the match is weak. For some rows the clone size is stated as once, few or many, or as a class when expanded; others skip it.

CDR3nt: TGTGCCAGCAGGGGACAGGGGGCCTACGAGCAGTACTTC
CDR3aa: CASRGQGAYEQYF
j_gene: TRBJ2-7
v_gene: TRBV27
abundance: -
d_gene: TRBD1

CDR3nt: TGCGCCAGCAGCACGGACATCAATATGAACACTGAAGCTTTCTTT
CDR3aa: CASSTDINMNTEAFF
j_gene: TRBJ1-1
v_gene: TRBV5-1
abundance: once
d_gene: -

CDR3nt: TGTGCCAGCAGCCTTAGGGGAGGAGATGAAGCTTTCTTT
CDR3aa: CASSLRGGDEAFF
j_gene: TRBJ1-1
v_gene: TRBV14
abundance: -
d_gene: -

CDR3nt: TGTGCCAGCAGCGATAGCTACGGGGACAACGAGCAGTACTTC
CDR3aa: CASSDSYGDNEQYF
j_gene: TRBJ2-7
v_gene: TRBV7-2
abundance: -
d_gene: -

CDR3nt: TGTGCCAGCAGCCCGAAGCCGGGTACGCAGTATTTT
CDR3aa: CASSPKPGTQYF
j_gene: TRBJ2-3
v_gene: TRBV7-2
abundance: -
d_gene: -

CDR3nt: TGCGCCAGCAGCTGGGGGGGACAGGGAGGCGAGCAGTACTTC
CDR3aa: CASSWGGQGGEQYF
j_gene: TRBJ2-7
v_gene: TRBV5-1
abundance: -
d_gene: TRBD1

CDR3nt: TGTGCCAGCAGCCCCCTGGACACCGGTAACTATGGCTACACCTTC
CDR3aa: CASSPLDTGNYGYTF
j_gene: TRBJ1-2
v_gene: TRBV9
abundance: -
d_gene: -

CDR3nt: TGCGCCAGCAGCTTGGGTAGCGTTTCAGATACGCAGTATTTT
CDR3aa: CASSLGSVSDTQYF
j_gene: TRBJ2-3
v_gene: TRBV5-1
abundance: -
d_gene: -

CDR3nt: TGTGCTAGTGGTTTGGTACAGACTAGGAGTGAGCAGTTCTTC
CDR3aa: CASGLVQTRSEQFF
j_gene: TRBJ2-1
v_gene: TRBV12-5
abundance: -
d_gene: -

CDR3nt: TGTGCCAGCAGTGAGGACAGCCCAGAGACCCAGTACTTC
CDR3aa: CASSEDSPETQYF
j_gene: TRBJ2-5
v_gene: TRBV2
abundance: once
d_gene: -

CDR3nt: TGTGCCAGCAGCCAAGTGAGGGGGCGAGGAAACACCATATATTTT
CDR3aa: CASSQVRGRGNTIYF
j_gene: TRBJ1-3
v_gene: TRBV14
abundance: -
d_gene: TRBD1

CDR3nt: TGTGCCAGTAGTATCCGGCTGACAGAACCCTATAATTCACCCCTCCACTTT
CDR3aa: CASSIRLTEPYNSPLHF
j_gene: TRBJ1-6
v_gene: TRBV19
abundance: -
d_gene: -

CDR3nt: TGTGCCAGCAGCGCACTAGCGGGGTCCCGGTCGGGGGAGCTGTTTTTT
CDR3aa: CASSALAGSRSGELFF
j_gene: TRBJ2-2
v_gene: TRBV7-9
abundance: -
d_gene: TRBD2

CDR3nt: TGCGCCAGCAGCTTGGGACTCGACGGATTAGATGGCTACACCTTC
CDR3aa: CASSLGLDGLDGYTF
j_gene: TRBJ1-2
v_gene: TRBV5-1
abundance: -
d_gene: -

CDR3nt: TGCGCCAGCAGCCAAGTTTGGGACAGGTCCTACGAGCAGTACTTC
CDR3aa: CASSQVWDRSYEQYF
j_gene: TRBJ2-7
v_gene: TRBV4-3
abundance: -
d_gene: TRBD1